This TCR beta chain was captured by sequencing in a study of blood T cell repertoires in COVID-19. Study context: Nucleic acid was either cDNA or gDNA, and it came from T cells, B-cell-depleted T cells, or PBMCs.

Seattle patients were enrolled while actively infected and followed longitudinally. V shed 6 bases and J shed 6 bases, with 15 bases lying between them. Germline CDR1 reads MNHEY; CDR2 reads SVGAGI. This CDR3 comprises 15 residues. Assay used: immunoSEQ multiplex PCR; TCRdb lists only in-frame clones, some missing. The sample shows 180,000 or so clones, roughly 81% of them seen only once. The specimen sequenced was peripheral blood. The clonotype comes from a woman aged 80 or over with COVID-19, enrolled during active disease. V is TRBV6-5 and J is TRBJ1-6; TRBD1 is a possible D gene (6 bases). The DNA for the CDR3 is TGTGCCAGCAGACCCCCAGGGGTTGGTAATTCACCCCTCCACTTT. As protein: CASRPPGVGNSPLHF.